This record covers a single T cell receptor (beta chain). The antigen remains unidentified. The sample is drawn from a study of blood T cells in healthy people across ages. The study's findings and limits: It was the long-lived donors that had more naive CD4+ cells and higher diversity than aged donors.

Trimming pared 0 bases from V and 0 bases from J, leaving 11 bases between. Germline V gives CDR1 SGHTA, CDR2 FQGTGA. This CDR3 has 16 residues. PCR was performed a second time for roughly 7 to 12 cycles using a sample-barcoded 5' primer and a J-beta primer mix. From the 5' RACE reads, TCRdb called clonotypes with MiXCR, one entry per CDR3 protein. The data hold about 1.8 million distinct CDR3 sequences, with around half observed a single time. The TCR originated in a woman aged 40-49 years in good health. The sequenced sample consisted of blood. V is TRBV7-3 and J is TRBJ1-1; no reliable D call. This chain's CDR3 is CASSLTSDFMNTEAFF. In nucleotides, the CDR3 is TGTGCCAGCAGCTTAACGTCAGACTTCATGAACACTGAAGCTTTCTTT.